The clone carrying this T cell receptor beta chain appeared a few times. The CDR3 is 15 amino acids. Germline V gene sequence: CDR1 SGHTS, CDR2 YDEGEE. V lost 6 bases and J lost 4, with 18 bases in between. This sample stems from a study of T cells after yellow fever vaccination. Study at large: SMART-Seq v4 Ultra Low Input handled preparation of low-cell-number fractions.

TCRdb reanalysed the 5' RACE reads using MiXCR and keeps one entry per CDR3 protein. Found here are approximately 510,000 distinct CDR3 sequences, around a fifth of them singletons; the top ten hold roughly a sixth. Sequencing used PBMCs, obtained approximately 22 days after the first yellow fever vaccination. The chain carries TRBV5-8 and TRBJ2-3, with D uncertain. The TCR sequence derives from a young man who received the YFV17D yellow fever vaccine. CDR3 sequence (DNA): TGTGCCAGCAAGGTTTCTAGATTAAATTCAGATACGCAGTATTTT. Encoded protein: CASKVSRLNSDTQYF.